Given below is one T cell receptor beta chain in context. Profiled with immunoSEQ multiplex PCR; TCRdb holds only in-frame clones, not every one. Here the sample spans approximately 82,000 clones, approximately 93% being singletons. Related graft donors supplied nonmyeloablative bone marrow transplants, and mixed chimerism was transient. Thawed PBMCs were FACS-sorted into unstimulated CD4+CD25+CD127- regulatory T cells, CD4+CD25- non-regulatory cells, CD4 and CD8 cells. The CDR3 loop spans 15 amino acids. CDR1 and CDR2 (germline): SGHRS, YFSETQ. V was clipped by 2 bases and J by 2 bases; unmatched bases: 3. These data are taken from a study of Tregs in tolerant kidney transplant recipients.

The sample in question was CD4+ T cells from blood (PBMCs), obtained 12 months after the transplant. The receptor was isolated from a human patient who received a combined kidney and bone marrow transplant. The T cells may come from the graft donor. The chain has TRBV5-1 and TRBJ2-5; TRBD1 matches at 10 bases. This CDR3 is CASSFRTGGQETQYF. The CDR3 nucleotides read TGCGCCAGCAGCTTCAGGACAGGGGGGCAAGAGACCCAGTACTTC.